This record concerns one T cell receptor (beta chain) sequence. The data stem from a study of shared clonotypes between healthy human individuals. Assay: immunoSEQ multiplex PCR; the TCRdb copy retains only in-frame clones and omits some. The table has roughly 680,000 clones, over 55% seen once. Germline-derived CDR1 and CDR2 are SGHTS and YDEGEE. Deletions cut 0 bases from V and 1 base from J, with 10 bases between. The CDR3 is 15 amino acids. The chain carries TRBV5-8 and TRBJ1-2; D might be TRBD1 (5 bases). Source material: memory CD4+ T cells sorted from blood. Regarding subset: CD45RA-negative fraction. This receptor was taken from a woman in her thirties in good health. DNA of the CDR3: TGTGCCAGCAGCTTGGCCTTAGACAGTAACTATGGCTACACCTTC. Its translation is CASSLALDSNYGYTF.